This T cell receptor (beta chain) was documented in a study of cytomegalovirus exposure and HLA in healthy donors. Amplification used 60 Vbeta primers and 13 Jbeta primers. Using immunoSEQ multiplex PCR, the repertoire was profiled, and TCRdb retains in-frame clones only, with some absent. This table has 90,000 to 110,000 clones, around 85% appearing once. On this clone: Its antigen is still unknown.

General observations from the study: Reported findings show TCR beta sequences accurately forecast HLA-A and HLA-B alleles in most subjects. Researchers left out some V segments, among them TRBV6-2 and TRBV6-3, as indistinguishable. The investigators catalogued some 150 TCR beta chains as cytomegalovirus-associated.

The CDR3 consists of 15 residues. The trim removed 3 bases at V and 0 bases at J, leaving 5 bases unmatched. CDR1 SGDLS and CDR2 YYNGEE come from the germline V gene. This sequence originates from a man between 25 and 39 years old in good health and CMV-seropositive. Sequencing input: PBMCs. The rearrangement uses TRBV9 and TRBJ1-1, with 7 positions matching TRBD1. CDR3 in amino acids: CASSDRQGMNTEAFF. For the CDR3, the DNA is TGTGCCAGCAGCGACCGACAGGGAATGAACACTGAAGCTTTCTTT.